This T cell receptor (beta chain) was profiled in a study of blood T cell repertoires in COVID-19. The length of the CDR3 is 17 residues. This table comes from immunoSEQ multiplex PCR, and its TCRdb copy is limited to in-frame clones, with some not included. Found here are over 250,000 clones, approximately 78% of them singletons; the top ten hold more than 4%. V is TRBV21-1 and J is TRBJ2-1; the listed D gene, TRBD2, was not tested against the DNA. TRBV21-1 is annotated as a pseudogene. Sequencing was carried out using PBMCs or T cells enriched from blood (not recorded which). The TCR originated in a man in his forties who had been exposed to COVID-19. CDR3 coding DNA: TGTGCCAGCAGCAAATCTTATCGAAGACTAGCGGGAGAGTGTCTGTTCTTC. Translation: CASSKSYRRLAGECLFF.